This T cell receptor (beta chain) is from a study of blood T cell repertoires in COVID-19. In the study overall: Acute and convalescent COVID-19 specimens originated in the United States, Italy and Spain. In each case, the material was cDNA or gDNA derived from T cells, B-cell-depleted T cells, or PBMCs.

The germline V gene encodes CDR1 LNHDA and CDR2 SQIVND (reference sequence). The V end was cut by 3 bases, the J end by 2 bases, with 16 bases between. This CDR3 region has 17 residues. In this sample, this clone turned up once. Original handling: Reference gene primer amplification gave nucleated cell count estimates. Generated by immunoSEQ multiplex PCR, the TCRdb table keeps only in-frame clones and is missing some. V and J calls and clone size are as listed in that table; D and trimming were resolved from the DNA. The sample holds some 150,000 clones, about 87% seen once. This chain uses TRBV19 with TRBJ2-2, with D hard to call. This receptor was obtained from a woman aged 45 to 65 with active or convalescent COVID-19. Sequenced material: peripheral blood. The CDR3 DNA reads TGTGCCAGTAGTATCCCAAACTATAAATCTAACACCGGGGAGCTGTTTTTT. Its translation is CASSIPNYKSNTGELFF.